What follows are 6 T cell receptor beta chains derived from one specimen sequenced in a study of chemoradiotherapy in HPV16-positive cancers. Method: immunoSEQ multiplex PCR; TCRdb's copy keeps in-frame clones and lacks some. The table shows 40,000 to 65,000 clones, with about nine tenths occurring only once. The starting material was blood, obtained from a patient who underwent chemoradiotherapy. The source of these receptors is a human donor with HPV-associated anogenital cancer.

The J gene is TRBJ1-1, the V gene TRBV7-2; no clear D. The CDR3 totals 14 residues. V was pared by 3 bases and J by 1 base, with 9 bases between. CDR1 SGHTA and CDR2 FQGNSA come from the germline V gene. The CDR3 DNA reads as TGTGCCAGCAGCTTGAGGGCAGGGAACACTGAAGCTTTCTTT. It codes for CASSLRAGNTEAFF.

The chain is built from TRBV11-2 and TRBJ2-7; D possibly corresponds to TRBD1 (7 bases). Germline V CDR1 and CDR2: SGHAT, FQNNGV. V shed 5 bases and J shed 3 bases, with 11 bases lying between them. CDR3 length: 13 amino acids. The CDR3 sequence is CASSNRGGYEQYF. CDR3 coding DNA: TGTGCCAGCAGCAACAGGGGAGGCTACGAGCAGTACTTC. The full variable domain, in which reference TRBV11-2 and TRBJ2-7 provide the parts outside the CDR3, is EAGVAQSPRYKIIEKRQSVAFWCNPISGHATLYWYQQILGQGPKLLIQFQNNGVVDDSQLPKDRFSAERLKGVDSTLKIQPAKLEDSAVYLCASSNRGGYEQYFGPGTRLTVT.

The J gene is TRBJ2-3, the V gene TRBV11-3, with TRBD2 matching over 14 bases. The CDR3 sequence is 17 residues long. Looked up from germline, CDR1 is SGHNT and CDR2 is YENEEA. With 2 bases clipped from V and 4 bases from J, the junction kept 5 bases outside the gene matches. The DNA for the CDR3 is TGTGCCAGCAGCTTACGACTAGCGGGGGGGAGCGCAGATACGCAGTATTTT. Protein product: CASSLRLAGGSADTQYF.

This clone is a singleton in its sample. V usage is TRBV14 and J usage is TRBJ1-4, with TRBD1 identical over 7 bases. The junction had 4 bases not matched to a gene; V was cut back by 5 bases and J by 1 base. In germline, CDR1 is SGHDN, CDR2 FVKESK. The CDR3 has 15 amino acids. The CDR3 DNA follows: TGTGCCAGCAGCAACTACAGGGGAACTAATGAAAAACTGTTTTTT. Protein: CASSNYRGTNEKLFF.

The chain couples TRBV4-3 to TRBJ2-6; D is possibly TRBD1 (5 bases). The V gene's germline CDR1 is LGHNA and CDR2 YSLEER. V was cut by 0 bases and J by 0 bases, with 12 bases left in between. CDR3 length: 18 residues. CDR3: CASSQDEDILSGANVLTF. CDR3 in DNA: TGCGCCAGCAGCCAAGACGAGGACATCCTCTCTGGGGCCAACGTCCTGACTTTC.

CDR3 DNA sequence: TGTGCCAGCAGCCCGAATAGGGGGAACTATGGCTACACCTTC. Protein: CASSPNRGNYGYTF. The chain uses TRBV14 and TRBJ1-2; possibly TRBD1 for D (6 bases). CDR1 and CDR2 from the germline V gene are SGHDN and FVKESK. V was trimmed by 4 bases and J by 2 bases, leaving 11 bases between them. The length of the CDR3 is 14 residues.